This T cell receptor (beta chain) was recovered during a study of T cell changes during pregnancy in multiple sclerosis. Per the germline V gene, CDR1 is SGHTA and CDR2 is FQGNSA. V lost 1 base and J 5 bases, leaving 8 bases between the germline ends. CDR3 length equals 13 residues. Measured with immunoSEQ multiplex PCR; TCRdb has only the in-frame clones, and not every one. Of roughly 34,000 clones listed, around 90% are singletons. The sequencing here drew on CD4+ T cells from peripheral blood mononuclear cells, taken in the second trimester of pregnancy. This TCR was sampled from a female donor in good health, enrolled as a control in a pregnancy study. V gene TRBV7-2 combines with J gene TRBJ1-1, with D hard to call. Here the CDR3 reads CASSLDPVTEAFF. The DNA for the CDR3 is TGTGCCAGCAGCTTAGACCCGGTTACTGAAGCTTTCTTT.